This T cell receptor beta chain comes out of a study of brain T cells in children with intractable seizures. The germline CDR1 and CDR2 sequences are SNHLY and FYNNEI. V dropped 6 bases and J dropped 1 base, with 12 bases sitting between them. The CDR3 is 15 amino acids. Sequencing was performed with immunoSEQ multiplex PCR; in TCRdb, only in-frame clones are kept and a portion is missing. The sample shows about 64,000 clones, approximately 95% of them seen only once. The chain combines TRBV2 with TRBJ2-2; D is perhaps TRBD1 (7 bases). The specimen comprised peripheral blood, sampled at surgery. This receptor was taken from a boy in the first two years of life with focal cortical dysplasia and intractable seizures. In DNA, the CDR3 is TGTGCCAGCAGCGGACAGGAGGGGAACACCGGGGAGCTGTTTTTT. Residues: CASSGQEGNTGELFF.